This T cell receptor (beta chain) emerged from a study of cytomegalovirus exposure and HLA in healthy donors. Those who donated were healthy bone marrow donors. Study results and limitations: The authors excluded some V segments, including TRBV6-2 and TRBV6-3, as indistinguishable.

V trimming: 6 bases; J trimming: 4 bases; junction bases outside the gene matches: 15. The CDR3 is made up of 17 amino acids. Germline CDR1 and CDR2: SQVTM and ANQGSEA. Notes on this clone: The antigen is undetermined.

PCR used 60 Vbeta primers and 13 Jbeta primers. The repertoire was sequenced with immunoSEQ multiplex PCR; TCRdb's copy has only in-frame clones and lacks some. Of about 130,000 clones in the sample, approximately 69% are singletons; the top ten hold 3.5% to 4.5%. V is TRBV29-1 and J is TRBJ1-2; 12 bases line up with TRBD1. Input material: PBMCs. This clonotype was obtained from a man in his forties in good health and CMV-seropositive. The CDR3 coding sequence is TGCAGCGTCACATCCGGGACAGGGGGCGATATGACCTATGGCTACACCTTC. Protein sequence: CSVTSGTGGDMTYGYTF.